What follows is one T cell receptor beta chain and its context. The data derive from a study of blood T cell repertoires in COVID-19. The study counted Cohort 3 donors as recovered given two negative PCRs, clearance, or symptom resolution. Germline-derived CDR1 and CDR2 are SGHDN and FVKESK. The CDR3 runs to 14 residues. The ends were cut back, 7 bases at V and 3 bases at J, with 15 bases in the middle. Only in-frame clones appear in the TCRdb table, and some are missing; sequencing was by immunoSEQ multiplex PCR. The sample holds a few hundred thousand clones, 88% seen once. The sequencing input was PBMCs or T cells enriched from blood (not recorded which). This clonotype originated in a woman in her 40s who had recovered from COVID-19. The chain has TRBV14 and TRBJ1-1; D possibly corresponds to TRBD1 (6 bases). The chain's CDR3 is CASTLRGSDTEAFF. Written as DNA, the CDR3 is TGTGCCAGCACGCTCAGGGGAAGTGACACTGAAGCTTTCTTT.